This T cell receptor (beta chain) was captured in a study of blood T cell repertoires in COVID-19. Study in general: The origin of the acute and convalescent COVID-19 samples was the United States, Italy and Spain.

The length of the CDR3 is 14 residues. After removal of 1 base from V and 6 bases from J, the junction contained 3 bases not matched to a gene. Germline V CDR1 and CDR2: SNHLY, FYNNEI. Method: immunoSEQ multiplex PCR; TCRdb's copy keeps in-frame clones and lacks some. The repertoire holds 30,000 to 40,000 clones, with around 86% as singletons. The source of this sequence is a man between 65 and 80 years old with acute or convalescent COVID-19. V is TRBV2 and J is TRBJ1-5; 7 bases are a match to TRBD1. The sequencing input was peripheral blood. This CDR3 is CASSEETGRQPQHF. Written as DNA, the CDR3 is TGTGCCAGCAGTGAAGAGACAGGGCGTCAGCCCCAGCATTTT.